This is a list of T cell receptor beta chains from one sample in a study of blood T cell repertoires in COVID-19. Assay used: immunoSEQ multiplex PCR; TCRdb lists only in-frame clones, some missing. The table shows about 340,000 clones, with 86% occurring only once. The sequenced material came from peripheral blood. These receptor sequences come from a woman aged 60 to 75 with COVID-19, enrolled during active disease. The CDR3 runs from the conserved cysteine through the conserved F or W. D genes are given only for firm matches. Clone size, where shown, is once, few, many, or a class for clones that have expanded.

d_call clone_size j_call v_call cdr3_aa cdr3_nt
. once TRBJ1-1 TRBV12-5 CASGQPGTEAFF TGTGCTAGTGGTCAACCGGGAACTGAAGCTTTCTTT
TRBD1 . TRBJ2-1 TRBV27 CASSYVGTGIFNEQFF TGTGCCAGCAGTTACGTCGGGACAGGGATTTTCAATGAGCAGTTCTTC
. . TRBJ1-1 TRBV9 CASSVGIGAGNTEAFF TGTGCCAGCAGCGTAGGGATAGGGGCAGGGAACACTGAAGCTTTCTTT
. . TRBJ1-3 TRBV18 CASSPPSQGGNTIYF TGTGCCAGCTCACCACCTTCACAGGGTGGAAACACCATATATTTT
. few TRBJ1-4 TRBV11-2 CASNPSGGGEKLFF TGTGCCAGCAACCCCTCGGGGGGGGGTGAAAAACTGTTTTTT
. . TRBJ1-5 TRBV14 CASSPTGLNQPQHF TGTGCCAGCAGCCCTACAGGGCTCAATCAGCCCCAGCATTTT
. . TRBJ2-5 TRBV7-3 CASSLGPSEVETQYF TGTGCCAGCAGCTTAGGGCCTAGCGAGGTTGAGACCCAGTACTTC
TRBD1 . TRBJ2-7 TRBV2 CASRGDRKTYEQYF TGTGCCAGCAGGGGGGACAGGAAGACCTACGAGCAGTACTTC
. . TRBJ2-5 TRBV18 CASSPRGAQETQYF TGTGCCAGCTCACCACGTGGGGCCCAAGAGACCCAGTACTTC
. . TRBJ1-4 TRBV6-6 CASSSPGRGNEKLFF TGTGCCAGCAGTTCCCCAGGGAGGGGTAATGAAAAACTGTTTTTT
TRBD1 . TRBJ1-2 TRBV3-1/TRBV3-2 CASSQVGTGGALGGYTF TGTGCCAGCAGCCAAGTAGGGACAGGGGGGGCCCTAGGGGGCTACACCTTC
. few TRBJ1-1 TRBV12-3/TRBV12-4 CASSSSGDTEAFF TGTGCCAGCAGTTCCTCAGGGGACACTGAAGCTTTCTTT
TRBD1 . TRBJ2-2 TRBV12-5 CASGLGQGFRTGELFF TGTGCTAGTGGTTTGGGACAGGGTTTCCGGACCGGGGAGCTGTTTTTT
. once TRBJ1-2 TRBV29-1 CSVEDLRGADYGYTF TGCAGCGTTGAAGATCTTCGGGGGGCCGACTATGGCTACACCTTC
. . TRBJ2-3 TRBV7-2 CASSPTRGPDTQYF TGTGCCAGCAGCCCCACGCGGGGGCCTGATACGCAGTATTTT
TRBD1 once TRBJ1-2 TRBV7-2 CASSPYGTGGYGYTF TGTGCCAGCAGCCCGTATGGGACAGGGGGATATGGCTACACCTTC
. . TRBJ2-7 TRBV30 CAWSVWVGPSGLYEQYF TGTGCCTGGAGTGTATGGGTGGGTCCCTCAGGCCTCTACGAGCAGTACTTC
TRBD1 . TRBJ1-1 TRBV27 CASSSGGPGSEAFF TGTGCCAGCAGTTCAGGGGGGCCTGGGTCTGAAGCTTTCTTT
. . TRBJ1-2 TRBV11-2 CASSLDNRGYTF TGTGCCAGCAGCTTAGATAACAGGGGCTACACCTTC
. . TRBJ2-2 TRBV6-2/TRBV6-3 CASSSYVTGELFF TGTGCCAGCAGTTCCTACGTCACCGGGGAGCTGTTTTTT
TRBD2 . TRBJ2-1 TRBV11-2 CASSSQTSGGKISYNEQFF TGTGCCAGCAGCTCCCAGACTAGCGGGGGGAAAATTTCCTACAATGAGCAGTTCTTC
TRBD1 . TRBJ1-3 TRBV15 CATSRDQGAIGNTIYF TGTGCCACCAGCAGAGATCAGGGGGCGATTGGAAACACCATATATTTT
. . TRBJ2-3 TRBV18 CASSPGLTGTDTQYF TGTGCCAGCTCACCTGGGCTGACGGGCACAGATACGCAGTATTTT
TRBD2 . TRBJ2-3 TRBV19 CASSQYPTSEDTQYF TGTGCCAGTAGTCAGTACCCGACTAGCGAGGATACGCAGTATTTT
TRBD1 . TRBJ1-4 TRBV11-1 CASSILDGTGNEKLFF TGTGCCAGCAGCATACTCGATGGGACAGGGAACGAAAAACTGTTTTTT
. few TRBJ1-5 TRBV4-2 CASSQGQSNQPQHF TGTGCCAGCAGCCAAGGACAGAGCAATCAGCCCCAGCATTTT